A selection of T cell receptor beta chains follows, all from one sample in a study of CD8 T cells in Susac syndrome. TCRdb called the immunoSEQ multiplex PCR reads again in MiXCR, with one record for every CDR3 protein. This table holds 170,000 or so distinct CDR3 sequences, about 96% found once. Sequencing was carried out using CD4+ T cells from PBMCs. Receptors were obtained from a human donor with Susac syndrome. CDR3s include the opening cysteine and the closing phenylalanine or tryptophan. D genes are given only for firm matches. The size entry is marked missing in some rows and otherwise reads once, few, many or a size class.

TRBJ2-5	NA	NA	TRBV13	CASSDRRGRAETQYF	TGTGCCAGCAGCGACCGACGGGGAAGGGCAGAGACCCAGTACTTC
TRBJ2-7	NA	TRBD1	TRBV29-1	CSVLSRLGQPEQYF	TGCAGCGTCCTAAGCCGTTTGGGACAGCCAGAGCAGTACTTC
TRBJ2-7	once	NA	TRBV15	CATSRQPGRAYEQYF	TGTGCCACCAGCAGACAACCGGGTCGGGCCTACGAGCAGTACTTC
TRBJ2-4	NA	TRBD1	TRBV19	CASSMYRDRDIQYF	TGTGCCAGTAGTATGTACCGGGACAGGGACATTCAGTACTTC
TRBJ2-1	NA	NA	TRBV14	CASSQDLIRATYEQFF	TGTGCCAGCAGCCAAGATCTGATCCGGGCAACGTATGAGCAGTTCTTC
TRBJ2-7	NA	TRBD2	TRBV2	CASSEVGTSGSYEQYF	TGTGCCAGCAGTGAAGTAGGGACTAGCGGATCATACGAGCAGTACTTC
TRBJ1-5	NA	NA	TRBV7-6	CASSLEGWGYQPQHF	TGTGCCAGCAGCTTAGAGGGATGGGGGTATCAGCCCCAGCATTTT
TRBJ2-1	NA	TRBD2	TRBV10-3	CAINSGRRFAGNEQFF	TGTGCCATCAACAGCGGGAGAAGATTCGCTGGTAATGAGCAGTTCTTC
TRBJ2-3	NA	NA	TRBV7-9	CASSQPGVAETRYTQYF	TGTGCCAGCAGCCAACCTGGCGTAGCGGAAACACGGTATACGCAGTATTTT
TRBJ2-7	NA	TRBD2	TRBV30	CAWSPTSSRSYEQYF	TGTGCCTGGAGTCCGACTAGCAGTAGGTCCTACGAGCAGTACTTC
TRBJ1-2	NA	NA	TRBV4-3	CASSQDVDNYGYTF	TGCGCCAGCAGCCAAGATGTAGACAACTATGGCTACACCTTC
TRBJ1-5	NA	NA	TRBV6-5	CASSPRRGGNQPQHF	TGTGCCAGCAGCCCCCGGAGAGGGGGCAATCAGCCCCAGCATTTT
TRBJ2-4	NA	NA	TRBV28	CASSTGSSEGNIQYF	TGTGCCAGCAGTACGGGCTCATCAGAGGGAAACATTCAGTACTTC
TRBJ1-2	few	NA	TRBV3-1	CASSQQGYYGYTF	TGTGCCAGCAGCCAACAGGGGTACTATGGCTACACCTTC
TRBJ2-3	NA	TRBD1	TRBV29-1	CSYRQGSDTQYF	TGCAGCTACCGACAGGGGTCAGATACGCAGTATTTT
TRBJ2-1	NA	TRBD2	TRBV29-1	CSARRTSGVFEQFF	TGCAGCGCACGCCGGACTAGCGGGGTATTTGAGCAGTTCTTC
TRBJ2-5	few	NA	TRBV15	CATSRDRGSQETQYF	TGTGCCACCAGCAGAGATCGGGGCAGTCAAGAGACCCAGTACTTC
TRBJ1-1	NA	NA	TRBV25-1	CASSERGMNTEAFF	TGTGCCAGCAGTGAAAGGGGAATGAACACTGAAGCTTTCTTT
TRBJ2-6	once	NA	TRBV9	CASSGTGANVLTF	TGTGCCAGCAGCGGAACTGGGGCCAACGTCCTGACTTTC
TRBJ1-1	once	NA	TRBV7-2	CASSSPGPEAFF	TGTGCCAGCAGCTCCCCCGGGCCTGAAGCTTTCTTT
TRBJ2-2	NA	NA	TRBV19	CASSASQAGTGELFF	TGTGCCAGTAGTGCGTCACAGGCGGGAACCGGGGAGCTGTTTTTT
TRBJ2-7	NA	NA	TRBV29-1	CSVDHGAYEQYF	TGCAGCGTTGATCACGGGGCCTACGAGCAGTACTTC
TRBJ2-1	NA	TRBD1	TRBV4-2	CASSQVGTGGSGQFF	TGTGCCAGCAGCCAAGTAGGGACAGGGGGCAGCGGGCAGTTCTTC
TRBJ2-5	NA	TRBD2	TRBV6-2/TRBV6-3	CASSYPGLPIETQYF	TGTGCCAGCAGTTACCCGGGACTACCCATAGAGACCCAGTACTTC
TRBJ1-1	NA	NA	TRBV28	CASSLDISEAFF	TGTGCCAGCAGTTTGGATATTTCTGAAGCTTTCTTT
TRBJ2-3	NA	NA	TRBV20-1	CSASRDQNTDTQYF	TGCAGTGCTAGCCGGGACCAAAACACAGATACGCAGTATTTT
TRBJ2-2	NA	TRBD2	TRBV5-4	CASSRGGPGNTGELFF	TGTGCCAGCAGCCGGGGAGGGCCAGGGAACACCGGGGAGCTGTTTTTT
TRBJ2-3	NA	NA	TRBV11-2	CASSPTGTSTDTQYF	TGTGCCAGCAGCCCAACCGGGACTAGCACAGATACGCAGTATTTT
TRBJ1-2	NA	TRBD1	TRBV29-1	CSVTSGAGGNYGYTF	TGCAGCGTTACTTCAGGGGCAGGGGGGAACTATGGCTACACCTTC
TRBJ2-3	NA	NA	TRBV29-1	CSAEGGSTDTQYF	TGCAGCGCCGAGGGCGGAAGCACAGATACGCAGTATTTT
TRBJ2-5	NA	TRBD2	TRBV20-1	CSAERGGQETQYF	TGCAGTGCTGAGCGGGGGGGCCAAGAGACCCAGTACTTC
TRBJ1-2	NA	NA	TRBV7-9	CASSLKADSDGYTF	TGTGCCAGCAGCTTAAAGGCAGACTCGGATGGCTACACCTTC
TRBJ2-4	NA	NA	TRBV13	CASSPRGVAKNIQYF	TGTGCCAGCAGTCCTCGCGGAGTAGCCAAAAACATTCAGTACTTC
TRBJ2-7	NA	NA	TRBV28	CASSGNYEQYF	TGTGCCAGCAGTGGGAACTACGAGCAGTACTTC
TRBJ1-2	once	TRBD1	TRBV4-3	CASSQDHEGARGYTF	TGCGCCAGCAGCCAAGACCATGAGGGGGCGCGTGGCTACACCTTC
TRBJ2-5	NA	NA	TRBV29-1	CSVERRGQETQYF	TGCAGCGTTGAGCGGCGCGGGCAAGAGACCCAGTACTTC
TRBJ2-1	NA	TRBD2	TRBV20-1	CSAKRAGSYNEQFF	TGCAGTGCTAAAAGAGCGGGATCCTACAATGAGCAGTTCTTC
TRBJ2-1	NA	NA	TRBV20-1	CSARDIRDEQFF	TGCAGTGCTAGAGACATCAGGGATGAGCAGTTCTTC
TRBJ2-4	NA	NA	TRBV20-1	CSASPPDVSIQYF	TGCAGTGCCTCACCGCCCGACGTGAGTATTCAGTACTTC
TRBJ1-2	NA	TRBD1	TRBV9	CASSPWGQGAGGYTF	TGTGCCAGCAGCCCATGGGGACAGGGGGCCGGCGGCTACACCTTC
TRBJ2-3	NA	TRBD2	TRBV6-5	CASRLAGAPTDTQYF	TGTGCCAGCAGACTAGCGGGAGCCCCCACAGATACGCAGTATTTT
TRBJ2-1	NA	NA	TRBV11-2	CASSLGTLVTLGNEQFF	TGTGCCAGCAGCTTAGGGACTCTCGTGACCCTAGGAAATGAGCAGTTCTTC
TRBJ1-5	NA	NA	TRBV28	CATTEGYQPQHF	TGTGCCACCACTGAGGGTTATCAGCCCCAGCATTTT
TRBJ2-5	NA	TRBD1	TRBV6-2/TRBV6-3	CASSAGTGGATQYF	TGTGCCAGCAGTGCCGGGACAGGGGGCGCGACCCAGTACTTC
TRBJ1-2	NA	TRBD1	TRBV13	CASSLGGQLYTF	TGTGCCAGCAGCTTAGGGGGACAGCTGTACACCTTC
TRBJ1-2	NA	NA	TRBV13	CASSLYQGGYGYTF	TGTGCCAGCAGCTTATATCAGGGTGGCTATGGCTACACCTTC
TRBJ2-1	NA	TRBD2	TRBV19	CASSIGGRSYNEQFF	TGTGCCAGTAGTATTGGCGGGAGGTCCTACAATGAGCAGTTCTTC
TRBJ1-1	NA	NA	TRBV29-1	CSVETQENTEAFF	TGCAGCGTTGAGACCCAGGAAAACACTGAAGCTTTCTTT
TRBJ2-1	NA	TRBD2	TRBV5-6	CASSFRGLGKSEQFF	TGTGCCAGCAGCTTTAGGGGACTAGGTAAGAGTGAGCAGTTCTTC